Each of the 5 T cell receptor beta chains below was sequenced from the same sample in a study of blood T cell repertoires in COVID-19. Clones were read by immunoSEQ multiplex PCR, and TCRdb kept only the in-frame ones, dropping some. The sample carries fewer than 350,000 clones, 65% to 90% recorded once. Sequences were obtained from peripheral blood. The receptors derive from a human donor in a cohort sampled during active COVID-19.

The J gene is TRBJ2-7, the V gene TRBV11-2; D uncertain. CDR1 SGHAT and CDR2 FQNNGV come from the germline V gene. This CDR3 contains 14 residues. Trimming shortened V by 2 bases and J by 0 bases, and 8 bases separated the two germline ends. The CDR3 DNA reads TGTGCCAGCAGCTTAACTCTTGACTCCTACGAGCAGTACTTC. Protein product: CASSLTLDSYEQYF. Full variable domain (outside the CDR3, taken from reference TRBV11-2 and TRBJ2-7): EAGVAQSPRYKIIEKRQSVAFWCNPISGHATLYWYQQILGQGPKLLIQFQNNGVVDDSQLPKDRFSAERLKGVDSTLKIQPAKLEDSAVYLCASSLTLDSYEQYFGPGTRLTVT.

The chain carries TRBV5-4 and TRBJ2-2; 7 bases are a match to TRBD1. With V trimmed by 4 bases and J by 4 bases, 7 bases remained unmatched. Germline CDR1 SGHNT, CDR2 YYREEE (reference sequence). CDR3 length equals 15 residues. The CDR3 sequence: CASSTQGVGTGELFF. CDR3 DNA sequence: TGTGCCAGCAGCACCCAGGGGGTAGGCACCGGGGAGCTGTTTTTT.

This chain joins TRBV2 and TRBJ2-3; possible D gene TRBD1, 7 bases. V lost 3 bases and J lost 5, with 18 bases in between. Germline loops: CDR1 SNHLY, CDR2 FYNNEI. CDR3 length equals 16 residues. The CDR3 DNA is TGTGCCAGCAGTGACCTGGGGCAGGGGGAGGTAGATACGCAGTATTTT. Translated: CASSDLGQGEVDTQYF.

The rearrangement joins TRBV11-1 to TRBJ2-1; TRBD2 aligns across 7 bases. Germline V lookup: CDR1 SGHAT, CDR2 FQDESV (reference sequence). The CDR3 totals 15 residues. V gave up 5 bases and J gave up 5 bases; unmatched junction bases: 9. The CDR3 loop is CASSPRLAGDNEQFF. For the CDR3, the DNA is TGTGCCAGCAGCCCGCGACTAGCCGGGGACAATGAGCAGTTCTTC.

The chain couples TRBV18 to TRBJ2-3; D is uncertain. The CDR3 totals 12 residues. The germline V and J ends were trimmed by 4 bases and 5 bases, with 7 bases remaining between them. Germline assignment: CDR1 KGHSH and CDR2 LQKENI. CDR3 region: CASSQTKDTQYF. DNA of the CDR3: TGTGCCAGCTCACAGACAAAAGATACGCAGTATTTT.